The 3 T cell receptor beta chains given below trace back to one sample, sequenced in a study of blood T cell repertoires in COVID-19. Sequencing used immunoSEQ multiplex PCR; TCRdb keeps in-frame clones, though not all of them. The sample gives around 170,000 clones, roughly 90% of which show up once; more than 25% is in the top ten. The sample taken for sequencing was peripheral blood. All receptors derive from a man between 60 and 75 years old with acute or convalescent COVID-19.

The chain's CDR3 is CASAPGGGAYEQYF. The CDR3 region has the DNA TGTGCCAGCGCCCCCGGTGGGGGGGCCTACGAGCAGTACTTC. The rearrangement links TRBV19 to TRBJ2-7; 7 nucleotides align to TRBD2. Germline V gene sequence: CDR1 LNHDA, CDR2 SQIVND (reference sequence). The CDR3 extends over 14 amino acids. The junction had 10 bases not matched to a gene; V was cut back by 9 bases and J by 2 bases. Complete variable domain (other parts from reference TRBV19 and TRBJ2-7): DGGITQSPKYLFRKEGQNVTLSCEQNLNHDAMYWYRQDPGQGLRLIYYSQIVNDFQKGDIAEGYSVSREKKESFPLTVTSAQKNPTAFYLCASAPGGGAYEQYFGPGTRLTVT.

V gene TRBV6-6 combines with J gene TRBJ2-2; 8 bases map to TRBD1. The J segment lost 5 bases and the V segment lost 5 bases, leaving 1 base of the junction unmatched. The CDR3 sequence is 13 residues long. Per the germline V gene, CDR1 is MNHNY and CDR2 is SVGAGI (reference sequence). In DNA, the CDR3 is TGTGCCAGCAGTACAGGGGGAACCGGGGAGCTGTTTTTT. It translates to CASSTGGTGELFF.

The rearrangement uses TRBV5-4 and TRBJ1-4; 8 bases are a match to TRBD1. CDR1 is SGHNT and CDR2 is YYREEE in the germline V gene (reference sequence). With 2 bases clipped from V and 7 bases from J, the junction kept 7 bases outside the gene matches. This CDR3 is built from 15 residues. CDR3 residues: CASSFEGQAIEKLFF. The CDR3 DNA reads as TGTGCCAGCAGCTTTGAGGGACAGGCTATTGAAAAACTGTTTTTT.